Following are 24 T cell receptor beta chains from one sample sequenced in a study of OX40 agonist ivuxolimab in advanced cancers. TCRdb keeps only in-frame clones here, not all; method: immunoSEQ multiplex PCR. The sample contains tens of thousands of clones, 80% to 85% of which appear only once. The source material was CD4+ or CD8+ T cells sorted from blood, sampled in a trial of the OX40 agonist ivuxolimab. Source of these receptors: an adult with an advanced solid tumor such as melanoma, head and neck, liver or kidney cancer.

This rearrangement joins TRBV5-6 to TRBJ2-7; no definite D call. CDR3 length: 12 amino acids. Trimming took 1 base from V and 6 from J, leaving 8 bases between them. Germline lookup yields CDR1 SGHDT and CDR2 YYEEEE. In DNA, the CDR3 is TGTGCCAGCAGCTTGAGGAGTCTCGAGCAGTACTTC. Translating it yields CASSLRSLEQYF.

This clone has a handful of counts. This chain connects TRBV5-6 to TRBJ1-2; tentative D call: TRBD1 (6 bases). With 1 base removed from V and 8 bases from J, the gap between germline ends came to 15 bases. CDR3 length: 14 residues. The germline gives CDR1 SGHDT, CDR2 YYEEEE. The CDR3 DNA sequence: TGTGCCAGCAGCTTGCCCACAGGGTATCGGGGCTACACCTTC. Protein: CASSLPTGYRGYTF.

The rearrangement joins TRBV18 to TRBJ1-5; D is possibly TRBD1 (6 bases). This CDR3 has 15 amino acids. Germline CDR1 is KGHSH and CDR2 is LQKENI. V lost 3 bases, J lost 0 bases, and 9 bases lay in between. Here the CDR3 reads CASSPQGFSNQPQHF. For the CDR3, the DNA is TGTGCCAGCTCACCCCAGGGGTTTAGCAATCAGCCCCAGCATTTT.

The chain links TRBV11-2 to TRBJ2-4; D ambiguous. Trimming pared 3 bases from V and 9 bases from J, leaving 6 bases between. Germline CDR1 SGHAT, CDR2 FQNNGV. This CDR3 region has 11 residues. The CDR3 here is CASSLVGIQYF. In nucleotides, the CDR3 is TGTGCCAGCAGCTTGGTGGGCATTCAGTACTTC.

This clone occurred once. The chain carries TRBV11-2 and TRBJ2-7; 9 bases fit TRBD2. CDR3 length: 15 residues. V trimming: 1 base; J trimming: 4 bases; junction bases outside the gene matches: 5. From germline, CDR1 is SGHAT and CDR2 FQNNGV. The CDR3 DNA follows: TGTGCCAGCAGCTTAGTTAGCGGGAGAATGTACGAGCAGTACTTC. Translated: CASSLVSGRMYEQYF.

The chain uses TRBV5-1 and TRBJ1-3; D remains ambiguous. Trimming stripped 7 bases from V and 4 bases from J, with 15 bases between. CDR1 and CDR2 (germline): SGHRS, YFSETQ. CDR3 length: 14 residues. The CDR3 coding sequence is TGCGCCAGCCGGGAATCGGAGGGAGGAAACACCATATATTTT. Amino acids: CASRESEGGNTIYF. Using reference TRBV5-1 and TRBJ1-3 for the parts outside the CDR3, the full variable domain is KAGVTQTPRYLIKTRGQQVTLSCSPISGHRSVSWYQQTPGQGLQFLFEYFSETQRNKGNFPGRFSGRQFSNSRSEMNVSTLELGDSALYLCASRESEGGNTIYFGEGSWLTVV.

The V gene is TRBV13, the J gene TRBJ2-1; D is possibly TRBD1 or TRBD2 (5 bases each). There are 14 residues in the CDR3. Germline V gene sequence: CDR1 PRHDT, CDR2 FYEKMQ (reference sequence). V was pared by 4 bases and J by 8 bases, with 15 bases between. The CDR3 DNA reads TGTGCCAGCAGCTCTCTACCAGGGACGCATGAGCAGTTCTTC. Translated, it gives CASSSLPGTHEQFF.

The chain has TRBV13 and TRBJ2-5; the match to TRBD2 covers 7 bases. Germline CDR1 and CDR2: PRHDT and FYEKMQ (reference sequence). This CDR3 is 14 amino acids long. The V and J ends lost 2 bases and 3 bases, in that order; junction bases with no gene match: 3. CDR3 nucleotide sequence: TGTGCCAGCAGCTTATGGGGGAGGGAAGAGACCCAGTACTTC. Protein sequence: CASSLWGREETQYF.

The chain employs TRBV19 and TRBJ1-1; 8 nucleotides align to TRBD1. Germline-derived CDR1 and CDR2 are LNHDA and SQIVND (reference sequence). The CDR3 contains 12 residues. V lost 7 bases and J lost 7; bases outside the gene matches: 5. This CDR3 is CASKQGAVEAFF. CDR3 nucleotide sequence: TGTGCCAGTAAGCAGGGGGCTGTTGAAGCTTTCTTT.

This clone was observed once. The rearrangement uses TRBV6-1 and TRBJ1-1; 7 positions match TRBD1. Losses at the gene ends were 1 base for V and 3 bases for J; bases not matched to a gene: 2. This CDR3 is built from 14 residues. Germline CDR1 reads MNHNS; CDR2 reads SASEGT. DNA of the CDR3: TGTGCCAGCAGTGAAGGGACAGGCTACACTGAAGCTTTCTTT. Protein: CASSEGTGYTEAFF.

This sequence joins TRBV5-1 and TRBJ2-3; TRBD1 or TRBD2 may be the D gene (5 bases each). Trimming stripped 0 bases from V and 2 bases from J, with 10 bases between. Germline CDR1 reads SGHRS; CDR2 reads YFSETQ. This CDR3 spans 15 amino acids. This chain's CDR3 is CASSLAGTFTDTQYF. Written as DNA, the CDR3 is TGCGCCAGCAGCTTGGCCGGGACCTTCACAGATACGCAGTATTTT. The full variable domain, in which reference TRBV5-1 and TRBJ2-3 provide the parts outside the CDR3, is KAGVTQTPRYLIKTRGQQVTLSCSPISGHRSVSWYQQTPGQGLQFLFEYFSETQRNKGNFPGRFSGRQFSNSRSEMNVSTLELGDSALYLCASSLAGTFTDTQYFGPGTRLTVL.

The rearrangement uses TRBV7-3 and TRBJ2-7; D may correspond to TRBD1 or TRBD2 (5 bases each). V lost 2 bases and J 6 bases, leaving 14 bases between the germline ends. This CDR3 is built from 14 residues. The V gene's germline CDR1 is SGHTA and CDR2 FQGTGA. CDR3 amino acids: CASSLLGVDSEQYF. CDR3 nucleotides: TGTGCCAGCAGCTTATTGGGGGTGGATTCCGAGCAGTACTTC.

The CDR3 DNA follows: TGTGCCAGCAGCCCAGGTGGTTCACCCCTCCACTTT. The encoded protein is CASSPGGSPLHF. This chain uses TRBV13 with TRBJ1-6; no clear D. The CDR3 is 12 amino acids. Trimming pared 5 bases from V and 9 bases from J, leaving 8 bases between. Germline V lookup: CDR1 PRHDT, CDR2 FYEKMQ (reference sequence).

The rearrangement joins TRBV2 to TRBJ2-7, with D possibly matching TRBD1 (6 bases). In germline, CDR1 is SNHLY, CDR2 FYNNEI. V lost 6 bases and J 3 bases, leaving 18 bases between the germline ends. This CDR3 is 15 amino acids long. The chain's CDR3 is CASSAGTLYGYEQYF. In DNA, the CDR3 is TGTGCCAGCAGCGCCGGGACACTCTACGGCTACGAGCAGTACTTC.

This chain connects TRBV28 to TRBJ1-2, with D maybe TRBD1 (5 bases). Germline lookup yields CDR1 MDHEN and CDR2 SYDVKM. The CDR3 spans 13 residues. V lost 6 bases and J 7 bases, leaving 15 bases between the germline ends. The CDR3 DNA follows: TGTGCCAGCAGCATAGGAATGGGGGGTGGCTACACCTTC. It translates to CASSIGMGGGYTF.

This rearrangement joins TRBV18 to TRBJ2-1; D uncertain. The germline CDR1 and CDR2 sequences are KGHSH and LQKENI. The germline V and J ends were trimmed by 3 bases and 6 bases, with 12 bases remaining between them. This CDR3 is built from 14 residues. The CDR3 sequence is CASSPNYSINEQFF. The CDR3 bases are TGTGCCAGCTCACCCAATTATAGTATCAATGAGCAGTTCTTC.

The V call is TRBV27, the J call TRBJ2-1; the match to TRBD2 covers 7 bases. The CDR3 loop spans 13 amino acids. With V trimmed by 6 bases and J by 7 bases, 6 bases remained unmatched. CDR1 and CDR2 from the germline V gene are MNHEY and SMNVEV (reference sequence). The CDR3 region has the DNA TGTGCCAGCAGGGGAGGTAGCGGGAATGAGCAGTTCTTC. Amino acid sequence: CASRGGSGNEQFF.

The chain uses TRBV14 and TRBJ2-1; TRBD2 matches at 8 bases. Germline-derived CDR1 and CDR2 are SGHDN and FVKESK. V shed 0 bases and J 4 bases; nucleotides not matched to a gene: 5. The CDR3 contains 16 residues. The CDR3 nucleotides read TGTGCCAGCAGCCAAGAGTCTAGCGGGTTTTACAATGAGCAGTTCTTC. Its translation is CASSQESSGFYNEQFF.

The chain recombines TRBV2 with TRBJ1-1; a possible D gene is TRBD1 (5 bases). The CDR3 consists of 14 residues. Trimming stripped 6 bases from V and 1 base from J, with 12 bases between. Germline loops: CDR1 SNHLY, CDR2 FYNNEI. In DNA, the CDR3 is TGTGCCAGCAGCTCCGGGACGACGAACACTGAAGCTTTCTTT. Its translation: CASSSGTTNTEAFF.

This chain connects TRBV27 to TRBJ2-6; D remains unclear. V gave up 6 bases and J gave up 0 bases, with 9 bases separating them. The length of the CDR3 is 15 residues. In germline, CDR1 is MNHEY, CDR2 SMNVEV (reference sequence). The DNA of the CDR3 is TGTGCCAGCAGCCAAGGGCTCTCTGGGGCCAACGTCCTGACTTTC. The encoded protein is CASSQGLSGANVLTF.

The rearrangement links TRBV6-4 to TRBJ2-1, with TRBD2 identical over 7 bases. CDR1 and CDR2 from the germline V gene are MRHNA and SNTAGT. The CDR3 sequence is 14 residues long. V lost 2 bases to trimming and J lost 12 bases; unmatched junction nucleotides: 10. The CDR3 here is CASSDQPTSPVQFF. The CDR3, as DNA: TGTGCCAGCAGTGACCAACCGACTAGCCCGGTGCAGTTCTTC.

This chain joins TRBV4-2 and TRBJ2-5; 12 bases are shared with TRBD2. The germline V gene has CDR1 LGHNA and CDR2 YNFKEQ. Trimming removed 0 bases from V and 4 bases from J; junction bases left unmatched: 6. The CDR3 has 17 amino acids. Here the CDR3 reads CASSQELWTSGVETQYF. The CDR3 bases are TGTGCCAGCAGCCAAGAACTCTGGACTAGCGGGGTAGAGACCCAGTACTTC.

The chain has TRBV6-5 and TRBJ2-7; D is undetermined. Trimming removed 4 bases at V and 2 bases at J, with 12 bases between. Germline V gives CDR1 MNHEY, CDR2 SVGAGI. CDR3 length equals 14 residues. The CDR3 reads CASSFKTDAYEQYF. The CDR3 DNA sequence: TGTGCCAGCAGTTTCAAGACGGACGCCTACGAGCAGTACTTC.

V gene TRBV4-3 combines with J gene TRBJ2-7; D is perhaps TRBD1 (6 bases). CDR1 is LGHNA and CDR2 is YSLEER in the germline V gene. The V gene lost 0 bases and the J gene lost 2 bases, with 14 bases spanning the gap. This CDR3 spans 16 amino acids. The CDR3 DNA sequence: TGCGCCAGCAGCCAAGATTTTTCGGACAGCCCCTACGAGCAGTACTTC. Its translation is CASSQDFSDSPYEQYF.